This TCR beta chain was observed in a study of CD8+ T cells in alopecia areata. Study-level information: Treated patients were given 5 to 10 mg oral tofacitinib twice daily.

Overall study results and limits: Having one nonresponder leaves uncertain how baseline CD8+ expansion relates to response. Many expanded lesional clones persisted in scalp and blood during tofacitinib.

Once RNA had been extracted, it was reverse transcribed into cDNA to act as the sequencing template. Libraries were prepared by immunoSEQ multiplex PCR; TCRdb keeps only in-frame clonotypes and omits some of them. This table has over 200,000 clones, around 65% appearing once. The treatment was: oral pan-JAK inhibitor, 5-10 mg twice daily. With regard to this clone: Antigen: not known.

The germline gives CDR1 LGHNA, CDR2 YNFKEQ. The CDR3 runs to 15 residues. V was shortened by 0 bases and J by 4 bases, with 11 bases between the two germline ends. The receptor's source is a human donor with alopecia areata. The chain recombines TRBV4-2 with TRBJ2-3, with D hard to call. The specimen comprised CD4+ T cells sorted from blood, sampled at week 4, from a patient treated with tofacitinib. The DNA for the CDR3 is TGTGCCAGCAGCCAAGACTCTAGTGCGTCAGATACGCAGTATTTT. Protein: CASSQDSSASDTQYF.